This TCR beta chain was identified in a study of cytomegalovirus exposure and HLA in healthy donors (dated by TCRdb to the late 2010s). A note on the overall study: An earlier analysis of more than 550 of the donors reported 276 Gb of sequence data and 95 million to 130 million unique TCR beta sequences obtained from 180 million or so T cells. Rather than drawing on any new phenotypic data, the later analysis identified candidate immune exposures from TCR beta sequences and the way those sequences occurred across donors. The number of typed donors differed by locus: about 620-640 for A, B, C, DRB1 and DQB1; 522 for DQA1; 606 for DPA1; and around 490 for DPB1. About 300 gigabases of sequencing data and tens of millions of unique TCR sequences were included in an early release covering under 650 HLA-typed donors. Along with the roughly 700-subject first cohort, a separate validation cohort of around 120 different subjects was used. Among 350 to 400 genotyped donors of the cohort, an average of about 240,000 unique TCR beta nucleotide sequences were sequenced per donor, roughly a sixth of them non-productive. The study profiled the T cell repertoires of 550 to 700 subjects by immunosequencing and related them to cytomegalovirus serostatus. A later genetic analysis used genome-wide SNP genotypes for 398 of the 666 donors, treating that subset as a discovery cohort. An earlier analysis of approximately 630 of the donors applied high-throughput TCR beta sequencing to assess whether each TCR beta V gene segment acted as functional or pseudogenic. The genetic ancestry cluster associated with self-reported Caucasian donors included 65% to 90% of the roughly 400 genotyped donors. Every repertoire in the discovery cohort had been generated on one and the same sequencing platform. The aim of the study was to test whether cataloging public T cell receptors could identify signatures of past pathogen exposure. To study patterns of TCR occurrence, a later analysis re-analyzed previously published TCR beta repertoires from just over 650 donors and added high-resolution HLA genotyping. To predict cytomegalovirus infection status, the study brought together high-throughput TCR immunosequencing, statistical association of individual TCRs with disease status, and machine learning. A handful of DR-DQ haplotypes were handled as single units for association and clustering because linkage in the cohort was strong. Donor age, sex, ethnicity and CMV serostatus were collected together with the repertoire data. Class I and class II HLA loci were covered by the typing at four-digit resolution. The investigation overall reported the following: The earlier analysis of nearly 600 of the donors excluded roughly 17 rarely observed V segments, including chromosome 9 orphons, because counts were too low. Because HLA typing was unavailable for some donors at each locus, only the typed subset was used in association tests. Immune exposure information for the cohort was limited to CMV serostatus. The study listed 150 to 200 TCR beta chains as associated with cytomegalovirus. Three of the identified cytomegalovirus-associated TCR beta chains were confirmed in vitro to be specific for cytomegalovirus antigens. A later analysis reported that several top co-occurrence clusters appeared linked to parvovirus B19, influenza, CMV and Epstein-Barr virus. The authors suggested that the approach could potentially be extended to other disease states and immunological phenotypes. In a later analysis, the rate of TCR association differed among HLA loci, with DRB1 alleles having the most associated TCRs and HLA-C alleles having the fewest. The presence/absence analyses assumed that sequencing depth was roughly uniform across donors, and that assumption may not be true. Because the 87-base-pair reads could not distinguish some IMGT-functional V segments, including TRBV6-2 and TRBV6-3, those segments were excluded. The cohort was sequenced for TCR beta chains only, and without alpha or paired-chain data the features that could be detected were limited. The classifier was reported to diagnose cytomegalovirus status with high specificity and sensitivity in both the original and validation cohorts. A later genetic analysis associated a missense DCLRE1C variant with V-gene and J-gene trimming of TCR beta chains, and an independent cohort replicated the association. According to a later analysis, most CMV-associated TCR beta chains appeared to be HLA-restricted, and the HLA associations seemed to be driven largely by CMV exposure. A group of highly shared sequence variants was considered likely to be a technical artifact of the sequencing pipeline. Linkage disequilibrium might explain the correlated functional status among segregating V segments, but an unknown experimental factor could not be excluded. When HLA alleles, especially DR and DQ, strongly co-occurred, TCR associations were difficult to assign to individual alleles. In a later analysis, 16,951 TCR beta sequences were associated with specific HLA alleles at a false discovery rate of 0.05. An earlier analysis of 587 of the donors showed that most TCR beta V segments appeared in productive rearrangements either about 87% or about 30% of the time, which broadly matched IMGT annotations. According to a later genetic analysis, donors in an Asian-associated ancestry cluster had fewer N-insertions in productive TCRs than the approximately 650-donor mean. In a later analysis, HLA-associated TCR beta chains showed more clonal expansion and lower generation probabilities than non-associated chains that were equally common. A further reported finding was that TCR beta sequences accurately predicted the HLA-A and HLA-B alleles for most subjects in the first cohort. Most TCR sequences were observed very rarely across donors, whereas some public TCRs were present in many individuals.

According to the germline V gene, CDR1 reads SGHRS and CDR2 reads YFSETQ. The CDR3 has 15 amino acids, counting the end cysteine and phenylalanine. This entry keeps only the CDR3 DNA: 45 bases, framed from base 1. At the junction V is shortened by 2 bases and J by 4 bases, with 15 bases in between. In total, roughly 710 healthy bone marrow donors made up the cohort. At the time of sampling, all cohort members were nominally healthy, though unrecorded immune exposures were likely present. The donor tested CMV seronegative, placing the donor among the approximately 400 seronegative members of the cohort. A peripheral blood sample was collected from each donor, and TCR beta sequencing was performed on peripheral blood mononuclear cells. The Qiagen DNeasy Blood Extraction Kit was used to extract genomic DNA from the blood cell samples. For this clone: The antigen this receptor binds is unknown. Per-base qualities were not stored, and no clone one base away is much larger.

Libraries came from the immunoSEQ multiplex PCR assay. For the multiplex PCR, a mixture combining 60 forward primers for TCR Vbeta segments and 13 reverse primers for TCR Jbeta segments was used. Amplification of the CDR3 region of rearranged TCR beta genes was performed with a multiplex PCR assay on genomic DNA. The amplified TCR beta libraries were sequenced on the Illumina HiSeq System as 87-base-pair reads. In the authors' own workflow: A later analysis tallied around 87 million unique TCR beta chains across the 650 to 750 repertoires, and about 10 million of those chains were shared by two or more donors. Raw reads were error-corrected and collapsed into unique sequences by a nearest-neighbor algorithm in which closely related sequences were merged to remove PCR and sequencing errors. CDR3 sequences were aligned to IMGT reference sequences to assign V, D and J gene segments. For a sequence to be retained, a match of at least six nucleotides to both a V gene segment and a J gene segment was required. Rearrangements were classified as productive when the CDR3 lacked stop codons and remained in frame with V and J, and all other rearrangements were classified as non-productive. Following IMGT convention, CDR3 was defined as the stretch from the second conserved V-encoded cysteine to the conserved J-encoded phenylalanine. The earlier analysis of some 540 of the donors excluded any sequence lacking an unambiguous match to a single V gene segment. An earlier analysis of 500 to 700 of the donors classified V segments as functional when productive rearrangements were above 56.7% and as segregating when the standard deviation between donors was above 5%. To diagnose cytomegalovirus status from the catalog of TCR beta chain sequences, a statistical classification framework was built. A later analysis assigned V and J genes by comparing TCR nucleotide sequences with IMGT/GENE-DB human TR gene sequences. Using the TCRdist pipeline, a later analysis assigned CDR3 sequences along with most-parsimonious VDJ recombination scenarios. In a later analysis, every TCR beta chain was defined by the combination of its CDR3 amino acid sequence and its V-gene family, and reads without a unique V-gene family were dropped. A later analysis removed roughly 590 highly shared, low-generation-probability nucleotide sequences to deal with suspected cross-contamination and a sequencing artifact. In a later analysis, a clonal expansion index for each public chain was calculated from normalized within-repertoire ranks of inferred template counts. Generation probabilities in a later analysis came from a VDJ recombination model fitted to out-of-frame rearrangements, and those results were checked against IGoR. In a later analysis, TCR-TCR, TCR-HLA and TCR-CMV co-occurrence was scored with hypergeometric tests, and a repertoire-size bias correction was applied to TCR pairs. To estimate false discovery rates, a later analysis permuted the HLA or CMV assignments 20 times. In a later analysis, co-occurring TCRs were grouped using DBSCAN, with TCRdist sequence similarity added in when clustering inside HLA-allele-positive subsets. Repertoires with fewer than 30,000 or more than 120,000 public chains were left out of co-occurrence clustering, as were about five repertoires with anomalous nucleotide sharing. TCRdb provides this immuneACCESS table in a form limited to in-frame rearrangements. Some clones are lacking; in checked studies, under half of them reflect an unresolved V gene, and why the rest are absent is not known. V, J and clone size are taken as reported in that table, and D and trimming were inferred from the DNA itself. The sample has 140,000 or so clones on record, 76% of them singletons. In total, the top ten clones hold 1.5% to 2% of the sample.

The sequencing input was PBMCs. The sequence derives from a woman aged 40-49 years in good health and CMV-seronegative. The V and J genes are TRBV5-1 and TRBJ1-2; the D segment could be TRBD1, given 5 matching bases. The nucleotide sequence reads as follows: TGCGCCAGCAGCTTAGACCAGACAGAGACCTATGGCTACACCTTC. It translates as CASSLDQTETYGYTF.